The clone carrying this T cell receptor beta chain was seen just once. Its antigen is not known. Every isolated RNA sample was fully reverse transcribed, so sequencing captured expressed TCRB transcripts. The repertoire was sequenced with immunoSEQ multiplex PCR; TCRdb's copy has only in-frame clones and lacks some. The sample consists of under 300,000 clones, about 15% of them appearing once. These data are taken from a study of beta chain features in type 1 diabetes. Whole-study findings and limits: Shorter TCRB CDR3s, moderately but significantly so, marked every one of the four CD4+ subsets in Type 1 diabetes patients.

The sequence was obtained from a man between 25 and 39 years old with type 1 diabetes. Sequenced: naive CD4+ T cells from blood.

CDR3 in amino acids: CASSLVSGMSTDTQYF. CDR3 bases: TGCGCCAGCAGCTTGGTTTCGGGGATGAGCACAGATACGCAGTATTTT. V is TRBV5-1 and J is TRBJ2-3, with D perhaps matching TRBD2 (5 bases). The CDR3 length is 16 residues. Trimming took off 0 bases at V and 0 bases at J, with 11 bases between the two ends. The germline gives CDR1 SGHRS, CDR2 YFSETQ.